The 21 T cell receptor beta chains presented below share a single source sample, sequenced in a study of blood T cell repertoires in COVID-19. The table came from immunoSEQ multiplex PCR; TCRdb's copy has only in-frame clones and leaves some out. The sample shows about 52,000 clones, roughly nine tenths of them seen only once. The sequenced sample was peripheral blood. Every receptor here comes from a human donor with active COVID-19. The donor label of this sample is uncertain.

The chain carries TRBV6-2 or TRBV6-3 and TRBJ2-7; tentatively, D is TRBD1 (5 bases). Germline V lookup: CDR1 MNHEY, CDR2 SVGEGT. The V end was cut by 5 bases, the J end by 0 bases, with 8 bases between. The CDR3 has 13 amino acids. As DNA, the CDR3 is TGTGCCAGCAGTCGGACACACTCCTACGAGCAGTACTTC. Translation: CASSRTHSYEQYF.

The V gene is TRBV12-3 or TRBV12-4, the J gene TRBJ2-5, with TRBD2 matching 8 bases. J lost 2 bases, V lost 6 bases, and 2 bases had no gene match. The CDR3 runs 13 residues. In DNA, the CDR3 is TGTGCCAGCAGACTAGCGGTACAAGAGACCCAGTACTTC. It encodes CASRLAVQETQYF.

The chain joins TRBV5-4 to TRBJ1-4, with 11 bases that match TRBD1. The length of the CDR3 is 16 residues. Germline V gene sequence: CDR1 SGHNT, CDR2 YYREEE (reference sequence). Trimming at V came to 3 bases and at J to 7 bases, leaving 8 bases not matched to a gene. CDR3 residues: CASSSNPGQGGEKLFF. The CDR3 DNA reads as TGTGCCAGCAGCTCGAATCCGGGACAGGGGGGTGAAAAACTGTTTTTT.

The rearrangement links TRBV9 to TRBJ2-7; TRBD2 agrees at 8 bases. Trimming took 4 bases from V and 2 from J; bases not matched to a gene: 5. Germline V gene lookup returns CDR1 SGDLS and CDR2 YYNGEE. The CDR3 spans 14 residues. CDR3 in DNA: TGTGCCAGCAGCCCAGCGGGGGCCGCCTACGAGCAGTACTTC. It is translated as CASSPAGAAYEQYF. Complete variable domain (other parts from reference TRBV9 and TRBJ2-7): DSGVTQTPKHLITATGQRVTLRCSPRSGDLSVYWYQQSLDQGLQFLIQYYNGEERAKGNILERFSAQQFPDLHSELNLSSLELGDSALYFCASSPAGAAYEQYFGPGTRLTVT.

The chain has TRBV6-5 and TRBJ1-1; perhaps TRBD1 as D (6 bases). The germline V gene encodes CDR1 MNHEY and CDR2 SVGAGI. V shed 7 bases and J shed 3 bases, with 15 bases lying between them. The length of the CDR3 is 14 residues. CDR3 sequence: CASTRGPSDTEAFF. The CDR3 DNA follows: TGTGCCAGCACCAGGGGACCAAGTGACACTGAAGCTTTCTTT.

J is TRBJ1-1 and V is TRBV29-1; D is uncertain. The V gene lost 4 bases and the J gene lost 0 bases, with 9 bases spanning the gap. The CDR3 extends over 13 amino acids. Germline CDR1 reads SQVTM; CDR2 reads ANQGSEA. CDR3 nucleotides: TGCAGCGTTGGACTGTTGGTGAACACTGAAGCTTTCTTT. Its translation is CSVGLLVNTEAFF.

The chain recombines TRBV6-5 with TRBJ1-5; 9 bases line up with TRBD1. The trim removed 2 bases at V and 4 bases at J, leaving 3 bases unmatched. The CDR3 length is 15 residues. Germline assignment: CDR1 MNHEY and CDR2 SVGAGI. DNA of the CDR3: TGTGCCAGCAGTTACCCGGACAGGGGTAATCAGCCCCAGCATTTT. Its protein product is CASSYPDRGNQPQHF.

This chain links TRBV20-1 with TRBJ2-7; D is uncertain. The germline CDR1 and CDR2 sequences are DFQATT and SNEGSKA (reference sequence). This CDR3 is built from 11 residues. V was shortened by 7 bases and J by 0 bases, with 7 bases between the two germline ends. The CDR3, as DNA: TGCAGTGGAGGCTCCTCCTACGAGCAGTACTTC. It codes for CSGGSSYEQYF.

This rearrangement joins TRBV7-9 to TRBJ1-6; possible D gene TRBD1, 5 bases. V lost 2 bases, J lost 12 bases, and 11 bases lay in between. This CDR3 region has 13 residues. Germline CDR1 is SEHNR and CDR2 is FQNEAQ (reference sequence). CDR3 protein: CASSLPAGRPLHF. The CDR3 nucleotides read TGTGCCAGCAGCTTACCGGCAGGGCGACCCCTCCACTTT.

The chain recombines TRBV3-1 (or the pseudogene TRBV3-2) with TRBJ2-1; D gene ambiguous. Germline V gives CDR1 LGHDT, CDR2 YNNKEL (reference sequence). The CDR3 extends over 13 amino acids. Trimming left V 0 bases short and J 8 bases short, with 8 bases between. The CDR3 bases are TGTGCCAGCAGCCAAGACGAGGTGCATGAGCAGTTCTTC. It encodes CASSQDEVHEQFF.

V usage is TRBV19 and J usage is TRBJ2-1; 7 bases are a match to TRBD2. J lost 4 bases, V lost 1 base, and 19 bases had no gene match. This CDR3 is built from 20 residues. The germline V gene has CDR1 LNHDA and CDR2 SQIVND (reference sequence). In nucleotides, the CDR3 is TGTGCCAGTAGTATAGTTCTCGGTCCAGTCCCGGGAGGAGGGTACAATGAGCAGTTCTTC. Amino acid sequence: CASSIVLGPVPGGGYNEQFF.

The chain employs TRBV7-2 and TRBJ2-5; D is perhaps TRBD1 (5 bases). The CDR3 length is 15 residues. Looked up from germline, CDR1 is SGHTA and CDR2 is FQGNSA. V was pared by 1 base and J by 4 bases, with 13 bases between. The CDR3 sequence is CASSLDSGALETQYF. The CDR3 DNA is TGTGCCAGCAGCTTAGACTCTGGGGCTTTAGAGACCCAGTACTTC.

This clone was seen only a few times. The rearrangement links TRBV4-2 to TRBJ1-6, with D perhaps TRBD1 (6 bases). The germline V and J ends were trimmed by 1 base and 8 bases, with 21 bases remaining between them. This CDR3 has 18 residues. Per the germline V gene, CDR1 is LGHNA and CDR2 is YNFKEQ. CDR3: CASSQVLPRQAVYSPLHF. The CDR3 bases are TGTGCCAGCAGCCAAGTCCTACCTCGACAGGCCGTTTATTCACCCCTCCACTTT.

V gene TRBV27 combines with J gene TRBJ1-1; unclear D gene. Germline V gives CDR1 MNHEY, CDR2 SMNVEV (reference sequence). CDR3 length equals 14 residues. V lost 3 bases, J lost 0 bases, and 8 bases lay in between. The CDR3 DNA sequence: TGTGCCAGCAGTTTCTCGGGTATGAACACTGAAGCTTTCTTT. Residues: CASSFSGMNTEAFF.

The chain combines TRBV14 with TRBJ2-7; D possibly corresponds to TRBD1 (6 bases). Germline loops: CDR1 SGHDN, CDR2 FVKESK. Trimming took off 4 bases at V and 0 bases at J, with 10 bases between the two ends. CDR3 length equals 14 residues. The CDR3 protein is CASSPTQGSYEQYF. DNA of the CDR3: TGTGCCAGCAGCCCAACACAGGGCTCCTACGAGCAGTACTTC.

The genes are TRBV3-1 (or the pseudogene TRBV3-2) and TRBJ1-1; D not certain. Germline values: CDR1 LGHDT, CDR2 YNNKEL (reference sequence). The CDR3 has 14 amino acids. V lost 2 bases, J lost 6 bases, and 13 bases lay in between. CDR3 DNA: TGTGCCAGCAGCCAACTTAGGCTAGATGCTGAAGCTTTCTTT. Translation: CASSQLRLDAEAFF.

The chain recombines TRBV18 with TRBJ2-7, with a possible D match to TRBD2 (5 bases). This CDR3 region has 15 residues. CDR1 is KGHSH and CDR2 is LQKENI in the germline V gene. The V end lost 2 bases, the J end lost 5 bases, and 16 bases lay between the germline ends. CDR3 protein: CASSPNPLPGNEQYF. CDR3 DNA sequence: TGTGCCAGCTCACCAAATCCCCTCCCGGGGAACGAGCAGTACTTC.

The V and J genes are TRBV7-8 and TRBJ2-3; D is ambiguous. Germline V gives CDR1 SGHVS, CDR2 FQNEAQ. This CDR3 has 12 amino acids. V was cut by 6 bases and J by 6 bases, with 10 bases left in between. CDR3 DNA: TGTGCCAGCAGAGCCACTCGTGATACGCAGTATTTT. It yields the protein CASRATRDTQYF.

This rearrangement joins TRBV2 to TRBJ1-6; 7 nucleotides line up with TRBD1. The CDR3 spans 12 residues. Germline CDR1 and CDR2: SNHLY and FYNNEI. Trimming cost V 8 bases and J 17 bases; bases outside gene matches: 12. This CDR3 reads CASSFTGTDIHF. The CDR3 coding sequence is TGTGCCAGCTCTTTTACCGGGACAGACATCCACTTT. The full variable domain, rest sourced from reference TRBV2 and TRBJ1-6, is EPEVTQTPSHQVTQMGQEVILRCVPISNHLYFYWYRQILGQKVEFLVSFYNNEISEKSEIFDDQFSVERPDGSNFTLKIRSTKLEDSAMYFCASSFTGTDIHFGNGTRLTVT.

The CDR3 bases are TGTGCCAGCAGGACAGGGGGGAATCAGCCCCAGCATTTT. Translated: CASRTGGNQPQHF. The V call is TRBV6-5, the J call TRBJ1-5, with 9 bases matching TRBD1. The germline CDR1 and CDR2 sequences are MNHEY and SVGAGI. Germline trimming cut 6 bases from V and 4 bases from J; bases unmatched to any gene: 1. The CDR3 sequence is 13 residues long.

This chain joins TRBV12-3 or TRBV12-4 and TRBJ1-3, with D unresolved. This CDR3 is 13 amino acids long. Trimming removed 10 bases at V and 0 bases at J, with 10 bases between. CDR3 in amino acids: CATGSSSGNTIYF. In DNA form, the CDR3 reads TGTGCCACCGGGTCCTCCTCTGGAAACACCATATATTTT.